The present TCR beta chain was sequenced within a study of response to subunit inactivated influenza vaccine (dated 2018 in TCRdb). In terms of the full investigation: To follow how T cells responded to a trivalent subunit inactivated influenza vaccine, the researchers relied on deep quantitative profiling of the T cell receptor repertoire. The investigation overall reported the following: It was suggested by the authors that each seasonal influenza vaccination may recruit only a limited number of new T cells.

Receptor libraries were prepared by RT-PCR. The sequencing machine was an Illumina HiSeq 2500. The public reads were run again by TCRdb, first through fastp at Q25 and then through MiXCR, and only productive beta chains were kept. Every distinct CDR3 protein forms one entry, paired with its most common genes and DNA. This sample has a few hundred thousand distinct CDR3 sequences in its table, and 20% to 25% of those were observed once. Jointly, the top ten make up roughly a tenth of the sample. This clonotype was counted many times. It has no known antigen specificity. Base-call qualities are not available, and no considerably larger clone is one nucleotide away. According to the germline V gene (reference sequence), CDR1 reads GTSNPN and CDR2 reads SVGIG. Trimming removed 6 bases from V and 5 bases from J, leaving 13 bases between the germline ends. Measured from the cysteine to the phenylalanine, the CDR3 is 12 residues long. The read is trimmed to its CDR3 DNA, 36 bases read in frame from base 1.

The rearranged segments are TRBV30 and TRBJ1-1; the D segment could be TRBD1, given 6 matching bases. The sequenced sample was PBMCs from blood, obtained less than 22 months after vaccination. The source of this sequence is a man between 50 and 69 years old who received an inactivated influenza vaccine. Donor details come from another sample of the same person, matched by shared clones. The DNA reads TGTGCCTGTCCCAGGGGATCAACTGAAGCTTTCTTT. This encodes CACPRGSTEAFF.